The next 5 T cell receptor beta chains were all read from a single sample in a study of cytomegalovirus exposure and HLA in healthy donors. The PCR made use of 60 Vbeta and 13 Jbeta primers. The method was immunoSEQ multiplex PCR; TCRdb's version includes in-frame clones alone and lacks a portion of them. The table has just over 200,000 clones, under 85% seen once; the top ten hold 1.7%. Sequencing used PBMCs. These receptors came from a man between 45 and 60 years old in good health and CMV-seronegative.

The chain joins TRBV29-1 to TRBJ2-3, with D perhaps matching TRBD2 (5 bases). CDR1 SQVTM and CDR2 ANQGSEA come from the germline V gene. This CDR3 spans 15 amino acids. V was trimmed by 0 bases and J by 1 base, leaving 11 bases between them. In DNA form, the CDR3 reads TGCAGCGTTGAAGACGCGCGGGCCGGCACAGATACGCAGTATTTT. Its protein is CSVEDARAGTDTQYF.

The chain links TRBV7-9 to TRBJ2-7; no reliable D call. Deletions cut 5 bases from V and 3 bases from J, with 11 bases between. This CDR3 spans 13 amino acids. Germline V gives CDR1 SEHNR, CDR2 FQNEAQ (reference sequence). The CDR3 region is CASSGDGFYEQYF. The CDR3 DNA reads as TGTGCCAGCAGCGGCGACGGGTTCTACGAGCAGTACTTC. The variable domain in full, completed from reference TRBV7-9 and TRBJ2-7, reads DTGVSQNPRHKITKRGQNVTFRCDPISEHNRLYWYRQTLGQGPEFLTYFQNEAQLEKSRLLSDRFSAERPKGSFSTLEIQRTEQGDSAMYLCASSGDGFYEQYFGPGTRLTVT.

Turning to this clone: A read error may produce the germline difference seen at one junction end. The gene calls are TRBV5-1 and TRBJ1-2; D remains unclear. Germline V CDR1 and CDR2: SGHRS, YFSETQ. This CDR3 region has 14 residues. The CDR3 loop reads CASSLPISGYGCTF. DNA of the CDR3: TGCGCCAGCAGCTTGCCCATTAGCGGCTATGGCTGCACCTTC.

This clone was detected once. V gene TRBV5-1 combines with J gene TRBJ2-1; 9 bases align to TRBD2. The CDR3 loop spans 15 amino acids. V dropped 4 bases and J dropped 5; count of bases not matched to a gene: 7. Germline lookup yields CDR1 SGHRS and CDR2 YFSETQ. CDR3 in DNA: TGCGCCAGCAGCCTCCCTAGCGGGAAGAACAATGAGCAGTTCTTC. Amino acids: CASSLPSGKNNEQFF.

The chain joins TRBV2 to TRBJ1-3, with 7 bases identical to TRBD1. V lost 11 bases to trimming and J lost 5 bases; unmatched junction nucleotides: 3. In germline, CDR1 is SNHLY, CDR2 FYNNEI. This CDR3 region has 11 residues. The CDR3 protein is CAGTERNTIYF. The CDR3 nucleotides read TGTGCCGGGACAGAACGAAACACCATATATTTT.